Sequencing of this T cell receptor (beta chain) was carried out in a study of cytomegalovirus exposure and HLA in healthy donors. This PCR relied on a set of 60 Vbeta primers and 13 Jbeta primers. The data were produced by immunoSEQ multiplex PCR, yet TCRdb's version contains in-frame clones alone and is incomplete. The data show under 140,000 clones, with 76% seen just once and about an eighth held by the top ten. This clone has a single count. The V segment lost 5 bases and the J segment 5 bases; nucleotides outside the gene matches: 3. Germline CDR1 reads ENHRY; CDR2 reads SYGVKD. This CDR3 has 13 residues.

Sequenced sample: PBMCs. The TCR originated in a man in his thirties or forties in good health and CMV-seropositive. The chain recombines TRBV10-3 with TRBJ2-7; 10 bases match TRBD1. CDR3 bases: TGTGCCATCAGTTCGACAGGGGGCGACGAGCAGTACTTC. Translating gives CAISSTGGDEQYF.